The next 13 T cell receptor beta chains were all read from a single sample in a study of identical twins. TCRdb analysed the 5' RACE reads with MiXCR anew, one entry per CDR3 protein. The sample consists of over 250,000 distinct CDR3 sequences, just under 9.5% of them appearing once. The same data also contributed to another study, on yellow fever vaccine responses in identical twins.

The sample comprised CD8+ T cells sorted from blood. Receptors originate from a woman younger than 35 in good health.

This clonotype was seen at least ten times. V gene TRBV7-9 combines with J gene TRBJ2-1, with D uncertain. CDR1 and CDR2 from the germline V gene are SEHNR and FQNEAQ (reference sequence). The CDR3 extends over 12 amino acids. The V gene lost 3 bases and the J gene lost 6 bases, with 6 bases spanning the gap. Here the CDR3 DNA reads TGTGCCAGCAGCTTCTCCATCAATGAGCAGTTCTTC. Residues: CASSFSINEQFF.

The CDR3 region has the DNA TGCGCCAGCAGTGAGTCTGAAAGCTCCTACAATGAGCAGTTCTTC. Its protein product is CASSESESSYNEQFF. This chain connects TRBV10-1 to TRBJ2-1; D is unresolved. The CDR3 has 15 amino acids. Trimming left V 0 bases short and J 0 bases short, with 6 bases between. Germline loops: CDR1 WNHNN, CDR2 SYGVQD (reference sequence).

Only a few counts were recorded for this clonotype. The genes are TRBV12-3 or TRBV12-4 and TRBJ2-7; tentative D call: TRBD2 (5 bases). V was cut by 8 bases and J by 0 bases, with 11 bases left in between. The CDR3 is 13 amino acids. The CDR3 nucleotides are TGTGCCAGCCGCGGGTCCCCCTCCTACGAGCAGTACTTC. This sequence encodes CASRGSPSYEQYF.

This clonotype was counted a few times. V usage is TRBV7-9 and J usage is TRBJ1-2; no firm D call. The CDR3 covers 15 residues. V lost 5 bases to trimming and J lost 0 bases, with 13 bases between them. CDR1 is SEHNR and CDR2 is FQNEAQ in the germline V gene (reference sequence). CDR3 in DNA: TGTGCCAGCAGCCACCCCCTAGACACTAACTATGGCTACACCTTC. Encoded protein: CASSHPLDTNYGYTF.

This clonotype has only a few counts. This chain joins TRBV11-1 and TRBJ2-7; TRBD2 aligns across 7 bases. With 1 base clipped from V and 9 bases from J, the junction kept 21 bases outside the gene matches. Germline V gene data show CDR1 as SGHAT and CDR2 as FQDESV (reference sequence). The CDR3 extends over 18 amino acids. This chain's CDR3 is CASSLVGRGNGENGAQYF. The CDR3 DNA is TGTGCCAGCAGCTTAGTAGGGCGGGGGAATGGGGAAAATGGAGCGCAGTACTTC.

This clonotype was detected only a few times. The CDR3 DNA follows: TGTGCCAGCAGCACCCGGGACAGGGGCGTATTGGATACGCAGTATTTT. The encoded protein is CASSTRDRGVLDTQYF. The rearrangement joins TRBV9 to TRBJ2-3, with 10 bases lining up with TRBD1. Germline V CDR1 and CDR2: SGDLS, YYNGEE. The CDR3 sequence is 16 residues long. V gave up 4 bases and J gave up 6 bases; unmatched junction bases: 11.

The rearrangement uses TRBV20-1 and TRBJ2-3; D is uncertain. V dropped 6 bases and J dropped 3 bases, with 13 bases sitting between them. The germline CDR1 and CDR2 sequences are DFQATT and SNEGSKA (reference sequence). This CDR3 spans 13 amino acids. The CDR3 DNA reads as TGCAGTGCCAATCTCCTCATGACAGATACGCAGTATTTT. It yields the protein CSANLLMTDTQYF.

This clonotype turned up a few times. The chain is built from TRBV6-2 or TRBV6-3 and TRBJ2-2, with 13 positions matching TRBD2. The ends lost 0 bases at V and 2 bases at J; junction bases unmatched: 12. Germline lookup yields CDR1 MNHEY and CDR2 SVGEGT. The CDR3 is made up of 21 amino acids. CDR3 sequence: CASSYSVTSGRALKNTGELFF. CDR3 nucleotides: TGTGCCAGCAGTTACTCAGTTACTAGCGGGAGGGCCTTAAAAAACACCGGGGAGCTGTTTTTT.

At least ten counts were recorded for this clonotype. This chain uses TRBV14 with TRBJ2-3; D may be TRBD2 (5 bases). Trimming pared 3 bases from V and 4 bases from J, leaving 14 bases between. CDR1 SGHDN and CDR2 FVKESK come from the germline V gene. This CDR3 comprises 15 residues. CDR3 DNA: TGTGCCAGCAGCCAGGGTAGTATGGGAGCAGATACGCAGTATTTT. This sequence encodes CASSQGSMGADTQYF.

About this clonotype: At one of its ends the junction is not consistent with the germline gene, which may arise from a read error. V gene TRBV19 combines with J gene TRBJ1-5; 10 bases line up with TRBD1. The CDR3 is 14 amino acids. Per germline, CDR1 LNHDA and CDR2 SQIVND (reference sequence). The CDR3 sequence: CTSRRTGGHQPQHF. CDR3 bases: TGTACCAGTAGGCGGACAGGGGGGCATCAGCCCCAGCATTTT.

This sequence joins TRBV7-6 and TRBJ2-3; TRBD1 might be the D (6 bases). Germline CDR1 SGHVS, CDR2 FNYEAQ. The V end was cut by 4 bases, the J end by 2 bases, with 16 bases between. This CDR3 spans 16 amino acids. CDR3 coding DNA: TGTGCCAGCAGCTCAGGGGCGCCGGGATTCACAGATACGCAGTATTTT. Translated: CASSSGAPGFTDTQYF. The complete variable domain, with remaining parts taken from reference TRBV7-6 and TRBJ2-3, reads GAGVSQSPRYKVTKRGQDVALRCDPISGHVSLYWYRQALGQGPEFLTYFNYEAQQDKSGLPNDRFSAERPEGSISTLTIQRTEQRDSAMYRCASSSGAPGFTDTQYFGPGTRLTVL.

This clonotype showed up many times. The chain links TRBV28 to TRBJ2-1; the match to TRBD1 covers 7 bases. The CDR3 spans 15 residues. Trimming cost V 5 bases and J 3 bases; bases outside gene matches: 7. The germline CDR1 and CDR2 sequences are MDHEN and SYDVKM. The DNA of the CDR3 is TGTGCCAGCAGTCCCGGCCAGGGGGACTACAATGAGCAGTTCTTC. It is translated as CASSPGQGDYNEQFF.

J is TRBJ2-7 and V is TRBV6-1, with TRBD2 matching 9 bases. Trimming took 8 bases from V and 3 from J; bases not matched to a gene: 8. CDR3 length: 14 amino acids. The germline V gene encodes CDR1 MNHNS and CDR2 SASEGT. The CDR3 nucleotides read TGTGCCAGCCTCTCGACTAGCGGCAACTACGAGCAGTACTTC. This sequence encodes CASLSTSGNYEQYF.